These 21 T cell receptor beta chains were sequenced from one sample in a study of T cell changes during pregnancy in multiple sclerosis. TCRdb keeps only in-frame clones here, not all; method: immunoSEQ multiplex PCR. The table lists more than 45,000 clones, around 92% of them singletons. The sequenced sample was CD4+ T cells from peripheral blood mononuclear cells, obtained after pregnancy. Receptor source: a female donor with multiple sclerosis, enrolled in a pregnancy study.

The chain joins TRBV5-1 to TRBJ2-7; a weak D match, TRBD1 (5 bases). Germline V gene data show CDR1 as SGHRS and CDR2 as YFSETQ. CDR3 size: 14 residues. The V end was cut by 0 bases, the J end by 3 bases, with 10 bases between. The CDR3 sequence is CASSLDLQGYEQYF. CDR3 nucleotides: TGCGCCAGCAGCTTGGACCTCCAGGGCTACGAGCAGTACTTC.

The chain couples TRBV4-3 to TRBJ1-1, with no clear D. The CDR3 loop spans 15 amino acids. Trimming cost V 3 bases and J 0 bases, with 11 bases left between them. Per germline, CDR1 LGHNA and CDR2 YSLEER. This CDR3 is CASSHGSSMNTEAFF. CDR3 nucleotides: TGCGCCAGCAGCCACGGGTCATCCATGAACACTGAAGCTTTCTTT.

The J gene is TRBJ2-7, the V gene TRBV19; a weak D match, TRBD2 (6 bases). The ends were cut back, 6 bases at V and 5 bases at J, with 14 bases in the middle. CDR1 is LNHDA and CDR2 is SQIVND in the germline V gene (reference sequence). The CDR3 runs 13 residues. The CDR3 loop is CASSSGRGHEQYF. CDR3 DNA: TGTGCCAGTAGCTCCGGGCGGGGTCACGAGCAGTACTTC.

The genes are TRBV7-8 and TRBJ1-1, with D tentatively TRBD1 (6 bases). V was pared by 1 base and J by 6 bases, with 15 bases between. Germline V lookup: CDR1 SGHVS, CDR2 FQNEAQ. This CDR3 contains 15 residues. The CDR3 spells CASSLEVGAKAEAFF. Here the CDR3 DNA reads TGTGCCAGCAGCTTAGAGGTGGGGGCGAAGGCTGAAGCTTTCTTT.

The rearrangement links TRBV29-1 to TRBJ2-2; 7 bases agree with TRBD2. Germline V lookup: CDR1 SQVTM, CDR2 ANQGSEA. CDR3 size: 15 residues. V trimming: 5 bases; J trimming: 7 bases; junction bases outside the gene matches: 13. CDR3 coding DNA: TGCAGCGTTCGAGATGGGCTAGCGGAGATCGGGGAGCTGTTTTTT. It translates to CSVRDGLAEIGELFF.

This chain joins TRBV4-1 and TRBJ2-5, with 7 bases lining up with TRBD2. The germline V gene encodes CDR1 MGHRA and CDR2 YSYEKL. This CDR3 comprises 15 residues. J lost 10 bases, V lost 0 bases, and 11 bases had no gene match. CDR3 amino acids: CASSQDLGGGRSQYF. CDR3 nucleotides: TGCGCCAGCAGCCAAGATCTGGGTGGCGGGAGAAGCCAGTACTTC.

This clone was seen just once. This chain uses TRBV5-6 with TRBJ1-1, with D perhaps TRBD1 (6 bases). This CDR3 has 15 amino acids. V was cut by 4 bases and J by 2 bases, with 15 bases left in between. Germline lookup yields CDR1 SGHDT and CDR2 YYEEEE. The DNA of the CDR3 is TGTGCCAGCAGCACCCTCGGACAGAGTAACACTGAAGCTTTCTTT. Amino acids: CASSTLGQSNTEAFF. The variable domain in full, completed from reference TRBV5-6 and TRBJ1-1, reads DAGVTQSPTHLIKTRGQQVTLRCSPKSGHDTVSWYQQALGQGPQFIFQYYEEEERQRGNFPDRFSGHQFPNYSSELNVNALLLGDSALYLCASSTLGQSNTEAFFGQGTRLTVV.

The chain recombines TRBV6-5 with TRBJ1-4; D call uncertain. CDR3 size: 11 residues. CDR1 and CDR2 (germline): MNHEY, SVGAGI. The germline V and J ends were trimmed by 4 bases and 8 bases, with 5 bases remaining between them. The CDR3 region is CASSSGEKLFF. CDR3 in DNA: TGTGCCAGCAGTTCAGGAGAAAAACTGTTTTTT.

This clone came up once. The chain carries TRBV11-2 and TRBJ2-7, with 10 bases lining up with TRBD2. CDR1 is SGHAT and CDR2 is FQNNGV in the germline V gene. This CDR3 has 13 residues. The V segment lost 6 bases and the J segment 3 bases; nucleotides outside the gene matches: 2. In DNA form, the CDR3 reads TGTGCCAGCAGGGGACTAGCGCACTACGAGCAGTACTTC. Translated, it gives CASRGLAHYEQYF.

This clone was seen only once. The chain carries TRBV4-3 and TRBJ1-2; 8 bases are shared with TRBD1. V was clipped by 4 bases and J by 0 bases; unmatched bases: 4. The CDR3 covers 15 residues. The germline CDR1 and CDR2 sequences are LGHNA and YSLEER. The CDR3 loop is CASSLEGQANYGYTF. The CDR3, as DNA: TGCGCCAGCAGCCTAGAGGGACAGGCTAACTATGGCTACACCTTC.

The V call is TRBV10-3, the J call TRBJ2-1, with a possible D match to TRBD2 (6 bases). Trimming removed 3 bases at V and 15 bases at J, with 21 bases between. CDR1 is ENHRY, CDR2 SYGVKD, per germline. This CDR3 has 14 amino acids. CDR3 in amino acids: CAISDERAGMEVFF. The CDR3 coding sequence is TGTGCCATCAGTGATGAAAGGGCGGGGATGGAAGTGTTCTTC.

The chain uses TRBV5-1 and TRBJ2-1; a weak D match, TRBD1 (5 bases). Per the germline V gene, CDR1 is SGHRS and CDR2 is YFSETQ. Trimming removed 3 bases from V and 7 bases from J, with 14 bases in between. This CDR3 contains 14 residues. The CDR3 protein is CASSSLGVYNEQFF. The CDR3 DNA follows: TGCGCCAGCAGCTCTTTAGGGGTTTATAATGAGCAGTTCTTC.

The genes are TRBV6-6 and TRBJ1-2; D not certain. The V end lost 5 bases, the J end lost 4 bases, and 8 bases lay between the germline ends. This CDR3 region has 12 residues. In germline, CDR1 is MNHNY, CDR2 SVGAGI (reference sequence). The CDR3 protein is CASSALVYGYTF. DNA of the CDR3: TGTGCCAGCAGTGCGCTAGTCTATGGCTACACCTTC.

The V gene is TRBV5-6, the J gene TRBJ1-1; weak D call: TRBD1 (6 bases). Germline V gene lookup returns CDR1 SGHDT and CDR2 YYEEEE. Deletions cut 4 bases from V and 4 bases from J, with 17 bases between. The CDR3 sequence is 15 residues long. In nucleotides, the CDR3 is TGTGCCAGCAGCACCCCACAGGGAGAAGGCACTGAAGCTTTCTTT. Protein sequence: CASSTPQGEGTEAFF.

The chain has TRBV7-3 and TRBJ2-1; 15 bases match TRBD2. This CDR3 comprises 16 residues. Germline values: CDR1 SGHTA, CDR2 FQGTGA. The V segment lost 5 bases and the J segment 6 bases; nucleotides outside the gene matches: 5. CDR3 nucleotide sequence: TGTGCCAGCAGCCCACAGGGACTAGCGGGAGGCAATGAGCAGTTCTTC. Protein: CASSPQGLAGGNEQFF. Complete variable domain (other parts from reference TRBV7-3 and TRBJ2-1): GAGVSQTPSNKVTEKGKYVELRCDPISGHTALYWYRQSLGQGPEFLIYFQGTGAADDSGLPNDRFFAVRPEGSVSTLKIQRTERGDSAVYLCASSPQGLAGGNEQFFGPGTRLTVL.

The gene calls are TRBV5-6 and TRBJ2-2; D unresolved. V shed 0 bases and J shed 2 bases, with 8 bases lying between them. CDR3 length: 15 amino acids. The germline CDR1 and CDR2 sequences are SGHDT and YYEEEE. As DNA, the CDR3 is TGTGCCAGCAGCTTGGTCAGGAAAAACACCGGGGAGCTGTTTTTT. Protein: CASSLVRKNTGELFF.

The V gene is TRBV7-2, the J gene TRBJ2-1, with 9 nucleotides matching TRBD2. Trimming removed 3 bases from V and 4 bases from J; junction bases left unmatched: 4. The CDR3 runs to 15 residues. Germline loops: CDR1 SGHTA, CDR2 FQGNSA. The CDR3 spells CASSFSGSQYNEQFF. The CDR3 DNA reads TGTGCCAGCAGCTTTAGCGGGAGTCAATACAATGAGCAGTTCTTC.

This chain uses TRBV6-5 with TRBJ1-6; 7 bases are a match to TRBD1. The V gene end was trimmed by 6 bases and the J gene end by 9 bases; junction bases not matched to a gene: 2. This CDR3 contains 12 residues. CDR1 and CDR2 (germline): MNHEY, SVGAGI. The CDR3 bases are TGTGCCAGCAGGACAGGGCTTTCACCCCTCCACTTT. Protein: CASRTGLSPLHF.

The J gene is TRBJ2-7, the V gene TRBV7-9; 10 bases line up with TRBD2. The germline CDR1 and CDR2 sequences are SEHNR and FQNEAQ (reference sequence). V gave up 6 bases and J gave up 3 bases; unmatched junction bases: 5. The CDR3 runs 14 residues. CDR3 amino acids: CASSKSGRGYEQYF. CDR3 in DNA: TGTGCCAGCAGTAAAAGCGGGAGGGGCTACGAGCAGTACTTC.

This chain uses TRBV7-2 with TRBJ2-6; no reliable D call. The CDR3 totals 16 residues. V was cut by 1 base and J by 2 bases, with 9 bases left in between. CDR1 is SGHTA and CDR2 is FQGNSA in the germline V gene. The DNA of the CDR3 is TGTGCCAGCAGCTTAGATGCCCGGGCTGGGGCCAACGTCCTGACTTTC. Its translation is CASSLDARAGANVLTF.

The rearrangement links TRBV27 to TRBJ1-1; the D is unclear. The V gene's germline CDR1 is MNHEY and CDR2 SMNVEV (reference sequence). V lost 6 bases and J lost 5, with 13 bases in between. The CDR3 has 13 amino acids. For the CDR3, the DNA is TGTGCCAGCAGCTCCGTTGTGCAGACTGAAGCTTTCTTT. Its protein product is CASSSVVQTEAFF.